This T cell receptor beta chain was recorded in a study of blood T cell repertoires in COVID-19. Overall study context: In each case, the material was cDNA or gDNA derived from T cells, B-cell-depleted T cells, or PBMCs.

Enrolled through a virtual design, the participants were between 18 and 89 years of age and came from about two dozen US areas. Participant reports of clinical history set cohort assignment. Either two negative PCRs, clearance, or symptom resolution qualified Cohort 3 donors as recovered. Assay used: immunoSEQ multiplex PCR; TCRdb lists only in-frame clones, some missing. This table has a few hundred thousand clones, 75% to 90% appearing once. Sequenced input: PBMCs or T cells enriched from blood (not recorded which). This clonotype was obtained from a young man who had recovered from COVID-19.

The CDR3 bases are TGTGCCAGTGGGCGGGGGGGCCCCTTAGATACGCAGTATTTT. This gives the protein CASGRGGPLDTQYF. The rearrangement links TRBV7-2 to TRBJ2-3; TRBD2 matches 9 bases. This CDR3 is 14 amino acids long. V was pared by 9 bases and J by 5 bases, with 9 bases of the junction left unmatched. Germline CDR1 reads SGHTA; CDR2 reads FQGNSA.